Below, 15 T cell receptor beta chains from the same sample are listed, as sequenced in a study of blood T cells in healthy people across ages. Together with a sample-barcoded 5' primer, a J-beta primer mix was included in a second PCR lasting about 6 to 11 cycles. In TCRdb, the 5' RACE reads were re-called with MiXCR into one record per CDR3 protein. The table has fewer than 900,000 distinct CDR3 sequences, about 52% seen once; the top ten hold roughly 31%. Source material: blood. Receptors originate from an older woman in good health.

This rearrangement joins TRBV3-1 to TRBJ1-1; 7 bases agree with TRBD1. V trimming: 6 bases; J trimming: 3 bases; junction bases outside the gene matches: 4. This CDR3 is 13 amino acids long. CDR1 is LGHDT, CDR2 YNNKEL, per germline (reference sequence). The CDR3 DNA sequence: TGTGCCAGCAGTTCCACAGGGGACACTGAAGCTTTCTTT. This translates into CASSSTGDTEAFF. The full variable domain, with the rest looked up from reference TRBV3-1 and TRBJ1-1, is DTAVSQTPKYLVTQMGNDKSIKCEQNLGHDTMYWYKQDSKKFLKIMFSYNNKELIINETVPNRFSPKSPDKAHLNLHINSLELGDSAVYFCASSSTGDTEAFFGQGTRLTVV.

The chain has TRBV7-2 and TRBJ2-4; D remains ambiguous. V was cut by 1 base and J by 13 bases, with 11 bases left in between. The germline gives CDR1 SGHTA, CDR2 FQGNSA. The CDR3 totals 12 residues. The CDR3: CASSLDLGNQYF. DNA of the CDR3: TGTGCCAGCAGCTTAGATCTGGGAAACCAGTACTTC.

This clonotype was detected a few times. The rearrangement links TRBV20-1 to TRBJ2-3; 9 positions match TRBD2. Germline V gene sequence: CDR1 DFQATT, CDR2 SNEGSKA (reference sequence). The CDR3 has 16 residues. J lost 0 bases, V lost 5 bases, and 9 bases had no gene match. CDR3 DNA sequence: TGCAGTGCTCAGTCCTCGACTAGCGGAAGCACAGATACGCAGTATTTT. This encodes CSAQSSTSGSTDTQYF.

The rearrangement uses TRBV4-1 and TRBJ2-5; maybe TRBD1 (6 bases). V was clipped by 4 bases and J by 3 bases, with 15 bases between them. Germline CDR1 and CDR2: MGHRA and YSYEKL. This CDR3 has 15 amino acids. CDR3 coding DNA: TGCGCCAGCAGCCGGTGGACCGGGACAAAAGAGACCCAGTACTTC. Translating it yields CASSRWTGTKETQYF.

This clonotype was seen a few times. Germline and junction disagree at one end, which may indicate a read error. The genes are TRBV20-1 and TRBJ1-5; D possibly corresponds to TRBD1 (5 bases). Germline V gene sequence: CDR1 DFQATT, CDR2 SNEGSKA (reference sequence). The CDR3 consists of 12 residues. The chain's CDR3 is CSARYGRQPQHF. CDR3 nucleotide sequence: TGCAGTGCTAGATACGGAAGACAGCCTCAGCATTTT.

This clonotype was seen ten or more times. The V and J genes are TRBV4-1 and TRBJ2-5; 11 bases align to TRBD2. CDR1 and CDR2 from the germline V gene are MGHRA and YSYEKL. V lost 8 bases, J lost 11 bases, and 10 bases stayed unmatched. The CDR3 is made up of 13 amino acids. The CDR3 is CASASGRRDEQYF. In DNA form, the CDR3 reads TGCGCCAGCGCTAGCGGGAGGAGGGATGAGCAGTACTTC.

The J gene is TRBJ1-1, the V gene TRBV6-2 or TRBV6-3, with D hard to call. The germline V gene has CDR1 MNHEY and CDR2 SVGEGT. CDR3 length equals 13 residues. Trimming took 1 base from V and 1 from J, leaving 4 bases between them. In DNA, the CDR3 is TGTGCCAGCAGTTACTGGCAGAACACTGAAGCTTTCTTT. Protein product: CASSYWQNTEAFF.

The chain couples TRBV30 to TRBJ2-4; TRBD2 is a possible D gene (6 bases). CDR1 is GTSNPN, CDR2 SVGIG, per germline (reference sequence). V lost 2 bases and J 9 bases, leaving 17 bases between the germline ends. CDR3 length: 14 residues. In nucleotides, the CDR3 is TGTGCCTGGAGTAAACAAGGGCAGGGAGGCATTCAGTACTTC. This sequence encodes CAWSKQGQGGIQYF.

A note on this clonotype: A read error may be the cause here, since a much bigger clone is one base away. The chain combines TRBV7-2 with TRBJ2-7, with 7 bases lining up with TRBD1. J gave up 3 bases and V 5 bases, and 4 bases lay outside the gene matches. The CDR3 totals 13 residues. The V gene's germline CDR1 is SGHTA and CDR2 FQGNSA. CDR3 loop: CASSRDSYYEQYF. CDR3 DNA sequence: TGTGCCAGCAGCCGGGACAGCTACTACGAGCAGTACTTC.

The V call is TRBV7-2, the J call TRBJ1-1, with TRBD1 identical over 7 bases. With 1 base clipped from V and 2 bases from J, the junction kept 4 bases outside the gene matches. The germline V gene encodes CDR1 SGHTA and CDR2 FQGNSA. CDR3 length equals 15 residues. CDR3 in amino acids: CASSLEGARNTEAFF. Here the CDR3 DNA reads TGTGCCAGCAGCTTAGAGGGGGCGAGAAACACTGAAGCTTTCTTT.

This clonotype was recorded at least ten times. The J gene is TRBJ2-3, the V gene TRBV7-2, with 9 bases matching TRBD2. Germline assignment: CDR1 SGHTA and CDR2 FQGNSA. Losses at the gene ends were 8 bases for V and 7 bases for J; bases not matched to a gene: 13. The length of the CDR3 is 15 residues. CDR3 in amino acids: CASLASSGRLNTQYF. The CDR3 DNA sequence: TGTGCCAGCCTAGCGTCGAGCGGGAGGTTAAATACGCAGTATTTT.

This clonotype has a handful of counts. The chain couples TRBV19 to TRBJ2-4, with D possibly matching TRBD1 (6 bases). The end of the DNA aligns better with TRBJ2-7, so the J call may be wrong. CDR1 and CDR2 from the germline V gene are LNHDA and SQIVND (reference sequence). The CDR3 runs 13 residues. CDR3 region: CARKDSSSYEQYF. CDR3 nucleotide sequence: TGTGCCAGAAAGGACAGCTCCTCCTACGAGCAGTACTTC.

This clonotype has a handful of counts. V usage is TRBV4-3 and J usage is TRBJ2-3; 7 bases are shared with TRBD2. This CDR3 has 16 residues. In germline, CDR1 is LGHNA, CDR2 YSLEER. Trimming took 4 bases from V and 0 from J; bases not matched to a gene: 7. CDR3 loop: CASSPKLAVSTDTQYF. CDR3 coding DNA: TGCGCCAGCAGCCCTAAGCTAGCGGTCAGCACAGATACGCAGTATTTT.

The chain links TRBV7-9 to TRBJ2-7; 7 bases match TRBD1. There are 16 residues in the CDR3. With 4 bases clipped from V and 5 bases from J, the junction kept 14 bases outside the gene matches. The germline V gene encodes CDR1 SEHNR and CDR2 FQNEAQ (reference sequence). The CDR3 DNA reads TGTGCCAGCAGCTCCCTGTCCCCCGGGACAGCCCACGAGCAGTACTTC. Encoded protein: CASSSLSPGTAHEQYF.

There are a few counts of this clonotype. This chain links TRBV7-2 with TRBJ1-4; D not certain. CDR1 and CDR2 (germline): SGHTA, FQGNSA. CDR3 length equals 16 residues. V was cut by 2 bases and J by 5 bases, with 15 bases left in between. CDR3: CASSLFPDMTNEKLFF. The CDR3 coding sequence is TGTGCCAGCAGCTTATTCCCTGACATGACCAATGAAAAACTGTTTTTT.